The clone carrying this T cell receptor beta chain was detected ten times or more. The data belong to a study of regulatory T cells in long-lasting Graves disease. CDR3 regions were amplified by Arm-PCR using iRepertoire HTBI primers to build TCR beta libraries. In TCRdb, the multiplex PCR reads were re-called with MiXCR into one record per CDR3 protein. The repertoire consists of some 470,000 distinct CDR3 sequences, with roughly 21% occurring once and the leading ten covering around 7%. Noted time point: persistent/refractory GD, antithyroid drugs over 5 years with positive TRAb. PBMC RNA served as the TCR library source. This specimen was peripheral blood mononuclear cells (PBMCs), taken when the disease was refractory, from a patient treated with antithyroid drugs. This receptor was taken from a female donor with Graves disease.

CDR3 residues: CASSYAAVGEETQYF. The DNA for the CDR3 is TGTGCCAGCAGCTACGCGGCAGTGGGGGAAGAGACCCAGTACTTC. This sequence joins TRBV7-9 and TRBJ2-5; D may correspond to TRBD1 or TRBD2 (5 bases each). CDR1 is SEHNR and CDR2 is FQNEAQ in the germline V gene (reference sequence). This CDR3 comprises 15 residues. Trimming cost V 4 bases and J 3 bases, with 15 bases left between them.